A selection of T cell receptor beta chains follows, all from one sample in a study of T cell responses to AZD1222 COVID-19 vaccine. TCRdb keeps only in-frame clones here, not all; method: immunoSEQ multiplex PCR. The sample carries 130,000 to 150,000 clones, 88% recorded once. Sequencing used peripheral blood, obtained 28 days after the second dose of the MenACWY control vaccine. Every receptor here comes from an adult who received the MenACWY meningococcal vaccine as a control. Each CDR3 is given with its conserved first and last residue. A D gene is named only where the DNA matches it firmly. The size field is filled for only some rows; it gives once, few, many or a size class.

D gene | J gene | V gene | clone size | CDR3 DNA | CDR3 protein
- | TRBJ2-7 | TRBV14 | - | TGTGCCAGCAGCCAAGCGGCAGGGGCGCGAGAGCAGTACTTC | CASSQAAGAREQYF
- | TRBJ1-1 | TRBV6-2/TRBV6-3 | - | TGTGCCAGCAGTTACGACATCAGTCATGAAGCTTTCTTT | CASSYDISHEAFF
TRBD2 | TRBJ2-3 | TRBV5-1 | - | TGCGCCAGCAGTCGGGGGACTAGCGGGGGCGGCACAGATACGCAGTATTTT | CASSRGTSGGGTDTQYF
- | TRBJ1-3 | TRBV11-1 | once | TGTGCCAGCAGCTTAGTCCGGGGAACTGGAAACACCATATATTTT | CASSLVRGTGNTIYF
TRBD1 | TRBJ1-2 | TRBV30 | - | TGTGCCTGGAGTCGACAGGGTCTTGGCTACACCTTC | CAWSRQGLGYTF
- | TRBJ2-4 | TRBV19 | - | TGTGCCAGTAGTATGCTTGTGGGGCGCTCCCCCAAAAACATTCAGTACTTC | CASSMLVGRSPKNIQYF
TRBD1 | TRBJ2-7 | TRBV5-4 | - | TGTGCCAGCAGCCCCCGGACAGGAGACTACGAGCAGTACTTC | CASSPRTGDYEQYF
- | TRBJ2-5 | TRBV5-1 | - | TGCGCCAGCAGCTCGGGGGAATCACGCTGGGAGACCCAGTACTTC | CASSSGESRWETQYF
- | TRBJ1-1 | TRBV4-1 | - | TGCGCCAGCAGCCCTCCATTCCGGGACGTAACTGAAGCTTTCTTT | CASSPPFRDVTEAFF
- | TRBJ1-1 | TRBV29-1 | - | TGCAGCGTTGATCCCCATCTCGGACGGACTGAAGCTTTCTTT | CSVDPHLGRTEAFF
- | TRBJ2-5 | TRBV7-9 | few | TGTGCCAGCAGCTTAGGCCTAGCGCAAGAGACCCAGTACTTC | CASSLGLAQETQYF
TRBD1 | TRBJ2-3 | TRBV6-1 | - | TGTGCCAGCAGTGCCCTTTTAGGACAGGGCGGAACAGATACGCAGTATTTT | CASSALLGQGGTDTQYF
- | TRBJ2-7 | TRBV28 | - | TGTGCCAGCAGTACCCCCAGCGTACACTCTCCTAACGAGCAGTACTTC | CASSTPSVHSPNEQYF
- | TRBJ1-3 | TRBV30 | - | TGTGCCTGGAGTATAAATCCTGGAAACACCATATATTTT | CAWSINPGNTIYF
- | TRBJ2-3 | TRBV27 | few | TGTGCCAGCAGTTTATGGGGGAGCACAGATACGCAGTATTTT | CASSLWGSTDTQYF
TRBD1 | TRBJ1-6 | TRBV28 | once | TGTGCCAGCAGTCCCGCGACGGGACAGCCTAATTCACCCCTCCACTTT | CASSPATGQPNSPLHF
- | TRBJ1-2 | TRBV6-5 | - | TGTGCCAGCAGTTTGGGGCAGGGCAACTATGGCTACACCTTC | CASSLGQGNYGYTF
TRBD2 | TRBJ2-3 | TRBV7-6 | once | TGTGCCAGCAGCTTAAAGGCTAGCGGGACAGATACGCAGTATTTT | CASSLKASGTDTQYF
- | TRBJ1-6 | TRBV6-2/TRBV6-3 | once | TGTGCCAGCAGTTATAGCCCCCAACGACCCCTCCACTTT | CASSYSPQRPLHF
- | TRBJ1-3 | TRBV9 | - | TGTGCCAGCAGCAACTTCGCGGGGAGAGCTGGAAACACCATATATTTT | CASSNFAGRAGNTIYF
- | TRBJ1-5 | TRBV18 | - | TGTGCCAGCTCACCAACCAATCAGCCCCAGCATTTT | CASSPTNQPQHF
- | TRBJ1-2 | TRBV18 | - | TGTGCCAGCTCACCGCAGGGGACCGGTGGCTACACCTTC | CASSPQGTGGYTF
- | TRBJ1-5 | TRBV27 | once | TGTGCCAGCAGTTTATTAGATGGGCAGCCCCAGCATTTT | CASSLLDGQPQHF
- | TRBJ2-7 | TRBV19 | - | TGTGCCAGTAGTACCTCCCAGGGAGCCGAGCAGTACTTC | CASSTSQGAEQYF
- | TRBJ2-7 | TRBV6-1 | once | TGTGCCAGCAGTGACCTGACGGCACAAGGAAGAAGATACGAGCAGTACTTC | CASSDLTAQGRRYEQYF
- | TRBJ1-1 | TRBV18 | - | TGTGCCAGCTCACCGGCCAACAGGGATCAGAACACTGAAGCTTTCTTT | CASSPANRDQNTEAFF
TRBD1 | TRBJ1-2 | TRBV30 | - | TGTGCCTGGAGTGATGGGGACAGCTATGGCTACACCTTC | CAWSDGDSYGYTF
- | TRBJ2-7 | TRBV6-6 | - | TGTGCCAGCAGGATACCCCGCTCCGGGGAGCAGTACTTC | CASRIPRSGEQYF
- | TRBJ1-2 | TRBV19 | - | TGTGCCAGTACTCAAGGGGGGACCGATGGCTACACCTTC | CASTQGGTDGYTF
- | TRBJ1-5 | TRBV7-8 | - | TGTGCCAGCAGCCCACGGACAGAGCTGTATAGCAATCAGCCCCAGCATTTT | CASSPRTELYSNQPQHF
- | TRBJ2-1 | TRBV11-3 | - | TGTGCCAGCGAGGAGGGGCTGGGCCTTTACAATGAGCAGTTCTTC | CASEEGLGLYNEQFF
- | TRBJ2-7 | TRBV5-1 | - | TGCGCCAGCAGCTCCTTGGGGGGCAGGACCGACGAGCAGTACTTC | CASSSLGGRTDEQYF
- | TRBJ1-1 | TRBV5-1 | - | TGCGCCAGCAGCCCACCGGCGGGTAGGAGCGAAGCTTTCTTT | CASSPPAGRSEAFF
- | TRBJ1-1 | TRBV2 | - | TGTGCCAGCAGTGATGTTGCCAGGACTATGAACACTGAAGCTTTCTTT | CASSDVARTMNTEAFF
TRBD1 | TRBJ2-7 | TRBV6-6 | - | TGTGCCAGCAGTTACTCCCCCGGGACAGGGGTTGACGAGCAGTACTTC | CASSYSPGTGVDEQYF
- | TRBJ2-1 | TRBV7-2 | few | TGTGCCAGCAGCTTGGGTTCCTACAATGAGCAGTTCTTC | CASSLGSYNEQFF
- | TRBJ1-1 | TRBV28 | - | TGTGCCAGCACCAACCCCCAGGGGACTGAAGCTTTCTTT | CASTNPQGTEAFF